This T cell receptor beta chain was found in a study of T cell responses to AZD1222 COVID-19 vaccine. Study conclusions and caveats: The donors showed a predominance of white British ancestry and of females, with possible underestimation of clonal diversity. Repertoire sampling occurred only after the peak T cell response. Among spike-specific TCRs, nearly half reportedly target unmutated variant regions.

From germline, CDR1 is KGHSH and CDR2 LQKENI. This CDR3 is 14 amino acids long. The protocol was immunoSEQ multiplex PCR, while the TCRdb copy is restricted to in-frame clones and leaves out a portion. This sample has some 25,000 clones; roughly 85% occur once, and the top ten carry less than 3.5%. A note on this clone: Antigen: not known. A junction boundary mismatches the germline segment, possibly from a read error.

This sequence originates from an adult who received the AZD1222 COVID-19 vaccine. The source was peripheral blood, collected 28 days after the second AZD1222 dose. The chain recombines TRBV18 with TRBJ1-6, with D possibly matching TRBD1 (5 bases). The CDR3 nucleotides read TGTGCCAGCTCCCCACCGGGACCCAATTCACCCCTCCACTTT. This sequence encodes CASSPPGPNSPLHF.